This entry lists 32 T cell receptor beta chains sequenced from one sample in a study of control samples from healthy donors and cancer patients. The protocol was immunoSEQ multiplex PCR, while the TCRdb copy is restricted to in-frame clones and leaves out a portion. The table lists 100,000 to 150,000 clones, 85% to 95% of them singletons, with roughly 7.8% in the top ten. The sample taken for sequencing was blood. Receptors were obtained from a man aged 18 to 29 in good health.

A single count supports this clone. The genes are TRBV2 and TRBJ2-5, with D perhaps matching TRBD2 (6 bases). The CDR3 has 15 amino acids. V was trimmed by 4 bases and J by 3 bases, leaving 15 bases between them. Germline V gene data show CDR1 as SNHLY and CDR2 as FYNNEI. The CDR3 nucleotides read TGTGCCAGCAGTGTTGGAGGGGCGGGCGAAGAGACCCAGTACTTC. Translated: CASSVGGAGEETQYF.

CDR3 nucleotide sequence: TGTGCCAGCAGCCAAGTTTGGCAGGGGGCGAAGGAGCAGTACTTC. Translating it yields CASSQVWQGAKEQYF. This chain connects TRBV3-1 (or the pseudogene TRBV3-2) to TRBJ2-7, with 8 bases identical to TRBD1. V shed 1 base and J 7 bases; nucleotides not matched to a gene: 9. This CDR3 has 15 amino acids. Germline CDR1 LGHDT, CDR2 YNNKEL (reference sequence).

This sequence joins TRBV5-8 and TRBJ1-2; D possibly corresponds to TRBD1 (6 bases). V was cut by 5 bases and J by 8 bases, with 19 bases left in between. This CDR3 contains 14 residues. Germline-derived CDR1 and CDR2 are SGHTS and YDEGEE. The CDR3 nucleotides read TGTGCCAGCAGTTGGAGCGGGGGCTCCTACGGCTACACCTTC. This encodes CASSWSGGSYGYTF.

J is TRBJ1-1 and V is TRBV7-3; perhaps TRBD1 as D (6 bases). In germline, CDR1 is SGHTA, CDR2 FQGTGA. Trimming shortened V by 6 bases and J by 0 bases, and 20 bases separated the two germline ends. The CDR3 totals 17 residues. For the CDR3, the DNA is TGTGCCAGCAGTCGGGGGGTACAGGGACTCATGAACACTGAAGCTTTCTTT. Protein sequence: CASSRGVQGLMNTEAFF.

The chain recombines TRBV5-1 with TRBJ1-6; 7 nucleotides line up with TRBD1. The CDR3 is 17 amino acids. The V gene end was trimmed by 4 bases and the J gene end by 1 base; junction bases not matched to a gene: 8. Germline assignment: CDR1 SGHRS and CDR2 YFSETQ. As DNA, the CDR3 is TGCGCCAGCAGCCCAGGGACAGTCGGTTCCTATAATTCACCCCTCCACTTT. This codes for CASSPGTVGSYNSPLHF.

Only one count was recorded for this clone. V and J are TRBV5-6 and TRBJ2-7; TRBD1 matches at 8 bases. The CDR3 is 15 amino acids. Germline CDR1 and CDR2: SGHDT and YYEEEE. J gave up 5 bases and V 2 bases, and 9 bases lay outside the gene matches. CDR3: CASSLSAGGQNEQYF. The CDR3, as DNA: TGTGCCAGCAGCTTATCGGCAGGGGGCCAGAACGAGCAGTACTTC.

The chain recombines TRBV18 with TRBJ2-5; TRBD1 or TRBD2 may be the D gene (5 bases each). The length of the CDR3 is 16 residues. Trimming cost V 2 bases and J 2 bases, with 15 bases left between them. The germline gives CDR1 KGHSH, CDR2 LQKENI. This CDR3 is CASSPERGPRQETQYF. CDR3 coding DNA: TGTGCCAGCTCACCAGAGAGGGGACCTCGACAAGAGACCCAGTACTTC.

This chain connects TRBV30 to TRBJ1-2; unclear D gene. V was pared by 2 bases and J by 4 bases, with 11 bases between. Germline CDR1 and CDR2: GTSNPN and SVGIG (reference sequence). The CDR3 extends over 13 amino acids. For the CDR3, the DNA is TGTGCCTGGAGTAAAGGAGACGGCTATGGCTACACCTTC. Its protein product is CAWSKGDGYGYTF.

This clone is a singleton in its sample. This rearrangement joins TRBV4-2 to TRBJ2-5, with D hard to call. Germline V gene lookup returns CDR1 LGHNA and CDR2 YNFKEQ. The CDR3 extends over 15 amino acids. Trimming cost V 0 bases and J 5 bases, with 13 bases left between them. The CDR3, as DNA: TGTGCCAGCAGCCAAGAGGGTTTCTCTGGCGAGACCCAGTACTTC. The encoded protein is CASSQEGFSGETQYF.

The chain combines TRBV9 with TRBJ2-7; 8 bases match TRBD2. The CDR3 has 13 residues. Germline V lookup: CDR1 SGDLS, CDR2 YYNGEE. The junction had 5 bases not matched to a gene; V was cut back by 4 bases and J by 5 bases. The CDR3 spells CASSSRGDHEQYF. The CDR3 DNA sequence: TGTGCCAGCAGCTCGCGGGGGGACCACGAGCAGTACTTC.

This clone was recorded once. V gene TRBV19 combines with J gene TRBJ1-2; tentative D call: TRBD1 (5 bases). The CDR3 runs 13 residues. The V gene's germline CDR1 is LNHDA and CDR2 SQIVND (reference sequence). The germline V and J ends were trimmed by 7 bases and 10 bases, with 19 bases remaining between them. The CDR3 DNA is TGTGCCAGTACCCCTAGGGGAGGGGAGGCCTACACCTTC. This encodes CASTPRGGEAYTF. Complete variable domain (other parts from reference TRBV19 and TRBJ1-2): DGGITQSPKYLFRKEGQNVTLSCEQNLNHDAMYWYRQDPGQGLRLIYYSQIVNDFQKGDIAEGYSVSREKKESFPLTVTSAQKNPTAFYLCASTPRGGEAYTFGSGTRLTVV.

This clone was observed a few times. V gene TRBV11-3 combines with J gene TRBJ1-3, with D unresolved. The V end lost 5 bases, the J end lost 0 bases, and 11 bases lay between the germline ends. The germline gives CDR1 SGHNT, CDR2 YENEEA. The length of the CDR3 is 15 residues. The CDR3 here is CASSTHSDSGNTIYF. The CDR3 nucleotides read TGTGCCAGCAGCACCCACAGCGACTCTGGAAACACCATATATTTT.

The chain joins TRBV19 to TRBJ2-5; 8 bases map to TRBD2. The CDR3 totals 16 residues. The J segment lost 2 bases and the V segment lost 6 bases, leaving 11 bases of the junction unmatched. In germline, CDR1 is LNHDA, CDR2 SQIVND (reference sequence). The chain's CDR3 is CASRGVGRGEQETQYF. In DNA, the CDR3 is TGTGCCAGTAGGGGCGTCGGGCGGGGGGAGCAAGAGACCCAGTACTTC.

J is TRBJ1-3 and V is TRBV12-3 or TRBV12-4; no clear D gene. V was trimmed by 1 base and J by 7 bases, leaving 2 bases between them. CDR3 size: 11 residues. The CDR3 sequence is CASSLVNTIYF. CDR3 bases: TGTGCCAGCAGTTTAGTTAACACCATATATTTT.

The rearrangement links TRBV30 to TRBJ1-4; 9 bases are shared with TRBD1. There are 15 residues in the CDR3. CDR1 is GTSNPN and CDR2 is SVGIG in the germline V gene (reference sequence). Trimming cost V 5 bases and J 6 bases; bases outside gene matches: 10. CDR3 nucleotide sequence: TGTGCCTGGGGGGGCCCGGACAGGGGTTATGAAAAACTGTTTTTT. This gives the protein CAWGGPDRGYEKLFF.

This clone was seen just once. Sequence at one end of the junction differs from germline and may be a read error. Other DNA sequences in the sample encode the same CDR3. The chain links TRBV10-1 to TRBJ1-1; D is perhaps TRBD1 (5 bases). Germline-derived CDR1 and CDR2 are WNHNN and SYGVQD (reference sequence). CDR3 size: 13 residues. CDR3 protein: CASSENRNTEAFF. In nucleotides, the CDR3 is TGCGCCAGCAGTGAAAACAGGAACACTGAGGCTTTCTTT.

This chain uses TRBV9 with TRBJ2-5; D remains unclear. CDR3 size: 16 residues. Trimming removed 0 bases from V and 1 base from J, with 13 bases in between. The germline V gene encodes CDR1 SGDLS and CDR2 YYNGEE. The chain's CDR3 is CASSVGLRSSQETQYF. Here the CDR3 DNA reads TGTGCCAGCAGCGTAGGTCTGCGTTCCTCCCAAGAGACCCAGTACTTC.

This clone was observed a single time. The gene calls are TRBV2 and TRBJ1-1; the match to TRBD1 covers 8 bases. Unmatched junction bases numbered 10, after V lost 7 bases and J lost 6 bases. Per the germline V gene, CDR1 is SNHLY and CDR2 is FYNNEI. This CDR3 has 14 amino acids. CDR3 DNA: TGTGCCAGCATGAAGGACAGGGCGTGGGCTGAAGCTTTCTTT. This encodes CASMKDRAWAEAFF.

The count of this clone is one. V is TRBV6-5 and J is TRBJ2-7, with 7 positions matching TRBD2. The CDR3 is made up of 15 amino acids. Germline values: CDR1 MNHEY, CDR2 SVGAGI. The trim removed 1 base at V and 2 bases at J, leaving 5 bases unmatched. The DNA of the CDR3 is TGTGCCAGCAGTTACTGGGAGGGGATCGCCTACGAGCAGTACTTC. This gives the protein CASSYWEGIAYEQYF.

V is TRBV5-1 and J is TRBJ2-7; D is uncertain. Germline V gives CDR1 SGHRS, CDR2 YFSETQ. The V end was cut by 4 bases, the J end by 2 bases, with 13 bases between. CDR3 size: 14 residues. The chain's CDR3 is CASSPPAAPYEQYF. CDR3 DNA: TGCGCCAGCAGCCCCCCCGCGGCACCCTACGAGCAGTACTTC. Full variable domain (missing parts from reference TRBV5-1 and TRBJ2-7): KAGVTQTPRYLIKTRGQQVTLSCSPISGHRSVSWYQQTPGQGLQFLFEYFSETQRNKGNFPGRFSGRQFSNSRSEMNVSTLELGDSALYLCASSPPAAPYEQYFGPGTRLTVT.

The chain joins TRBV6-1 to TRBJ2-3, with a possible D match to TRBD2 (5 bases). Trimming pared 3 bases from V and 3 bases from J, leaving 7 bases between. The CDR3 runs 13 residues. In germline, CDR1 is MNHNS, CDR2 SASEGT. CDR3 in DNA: TGTGCCAGCAGTGAGTGGACTACAGATACGCAGTATTTT. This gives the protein CASSEWTTDTQYF.

The CDR3 loop is CASSSDNTGELFF. CDR3 bases: TGTGCCAGCAGCTCGGACAACACCGGGGAGCTGTTTTTT. V usage is TRBV7-7 and J usage is TRBJ2-2; no clear D. In germline, CDR1 is SSHAT, CDR2 FNYEAQ (reference sequence). The CDR3 spans 13 residues. V dropped 4 bases and J dropped 2 bases, with 5 bases sitting between them.

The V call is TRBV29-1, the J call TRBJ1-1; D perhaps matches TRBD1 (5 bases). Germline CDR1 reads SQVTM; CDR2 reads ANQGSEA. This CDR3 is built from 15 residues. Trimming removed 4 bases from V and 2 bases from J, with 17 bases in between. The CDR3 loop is CSVVPRGGINTEAFF. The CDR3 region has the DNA TGCAGCGTTGTCCCACGCGGGGGGATTAACACTGAAGCTTTCTTT.

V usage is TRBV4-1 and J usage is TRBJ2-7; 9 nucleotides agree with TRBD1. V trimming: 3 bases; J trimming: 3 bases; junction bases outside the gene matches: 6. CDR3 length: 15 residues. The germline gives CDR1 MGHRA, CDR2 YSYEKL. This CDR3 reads CASSQVGQGGYEQYF. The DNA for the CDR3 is TGCGCCAGCAGCCAGGTGGGACAGGGAGGCTACGAGCAGTACTTC.

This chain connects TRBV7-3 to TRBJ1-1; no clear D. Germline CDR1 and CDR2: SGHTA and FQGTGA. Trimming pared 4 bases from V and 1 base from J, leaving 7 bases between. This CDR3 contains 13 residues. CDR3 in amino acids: CASSSDWNTEAFF. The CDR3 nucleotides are TGTGCCAGCAGCTCGGACTGGAACACTGAAGCTTTCTTT.

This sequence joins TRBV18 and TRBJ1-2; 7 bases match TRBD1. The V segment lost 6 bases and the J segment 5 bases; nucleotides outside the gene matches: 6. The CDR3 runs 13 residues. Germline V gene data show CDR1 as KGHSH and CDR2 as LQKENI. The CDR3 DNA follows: TGTGCCAGCTCCTTACCACAGGGGTATGGCTACACCTTC. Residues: CASSLPQGYGYTF.

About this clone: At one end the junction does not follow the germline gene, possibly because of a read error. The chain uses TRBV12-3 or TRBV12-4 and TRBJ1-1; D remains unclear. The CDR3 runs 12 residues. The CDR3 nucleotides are TGTGCCAGCAGTTTTTCGTGGCCTGATGCTTTCTTT. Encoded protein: CASSFSWPDAFF.

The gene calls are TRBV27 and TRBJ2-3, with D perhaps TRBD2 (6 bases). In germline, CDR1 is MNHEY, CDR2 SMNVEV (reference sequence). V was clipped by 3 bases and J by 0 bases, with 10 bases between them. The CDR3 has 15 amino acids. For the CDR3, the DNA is TGTGCCAGCAGTTTGACGGGGGAAAGCACAGATACGCAGTATTTT. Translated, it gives CASSLTGESTDTQYF.

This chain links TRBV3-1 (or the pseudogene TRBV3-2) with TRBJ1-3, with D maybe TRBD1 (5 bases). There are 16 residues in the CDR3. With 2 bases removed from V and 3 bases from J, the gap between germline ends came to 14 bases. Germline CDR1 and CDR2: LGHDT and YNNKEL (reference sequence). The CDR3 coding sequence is TGTGCCAGCAGCCAAACCGGGGGGTTAAGTGGAAACACCATATATTTT. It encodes CASSQTGGLSGNTIYF.

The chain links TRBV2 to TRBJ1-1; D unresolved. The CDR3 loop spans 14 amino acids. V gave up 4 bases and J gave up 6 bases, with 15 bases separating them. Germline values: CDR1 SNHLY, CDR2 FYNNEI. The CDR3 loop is CASSVSWRRPEAFF. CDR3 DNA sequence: TGTGCCAGCAGTGTCTCGTGGAGGAGACCTGAAGCTTTCTTT.

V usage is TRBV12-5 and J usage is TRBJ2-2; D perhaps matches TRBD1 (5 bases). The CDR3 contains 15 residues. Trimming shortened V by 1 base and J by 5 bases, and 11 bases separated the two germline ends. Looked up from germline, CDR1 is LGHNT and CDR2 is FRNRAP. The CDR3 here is CASGLEISGTGELFF. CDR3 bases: TGTGCTAGTGGTTTGGAAATTTCAGGGACCGGGGAGCTGTTTTTT.

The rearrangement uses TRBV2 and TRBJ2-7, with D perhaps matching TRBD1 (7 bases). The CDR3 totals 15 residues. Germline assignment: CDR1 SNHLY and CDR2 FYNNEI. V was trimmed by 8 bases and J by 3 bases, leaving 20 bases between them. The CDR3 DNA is TGTGCCAGCCTACAGGAGGGGGCTCTTTACTACGAGCAGTACTTC. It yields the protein CASLQEGALYYEQYF.